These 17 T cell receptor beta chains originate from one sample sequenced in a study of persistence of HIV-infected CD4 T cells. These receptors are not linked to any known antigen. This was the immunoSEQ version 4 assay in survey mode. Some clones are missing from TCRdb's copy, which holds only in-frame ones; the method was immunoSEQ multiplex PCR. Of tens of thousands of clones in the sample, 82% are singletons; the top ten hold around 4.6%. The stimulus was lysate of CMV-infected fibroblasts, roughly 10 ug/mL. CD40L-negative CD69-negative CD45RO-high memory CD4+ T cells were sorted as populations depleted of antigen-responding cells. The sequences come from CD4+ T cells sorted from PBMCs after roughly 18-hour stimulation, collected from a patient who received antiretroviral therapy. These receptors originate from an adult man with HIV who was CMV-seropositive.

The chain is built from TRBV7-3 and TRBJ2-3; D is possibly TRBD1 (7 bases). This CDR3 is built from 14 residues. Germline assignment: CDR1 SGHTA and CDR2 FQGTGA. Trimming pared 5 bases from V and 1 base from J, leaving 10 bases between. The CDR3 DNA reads TGTGCCAGCAGCCGCGGGACAGGCACAGATACGCAGTATTTT. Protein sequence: CASSRGTGTDTQYF.

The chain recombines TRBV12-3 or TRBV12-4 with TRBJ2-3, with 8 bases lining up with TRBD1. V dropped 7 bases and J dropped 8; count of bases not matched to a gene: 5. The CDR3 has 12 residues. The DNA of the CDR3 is TGTGCCAGCACTCAGGGGGCCGGTACGCAGTATTTT. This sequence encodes CASTQGAGTQYF.

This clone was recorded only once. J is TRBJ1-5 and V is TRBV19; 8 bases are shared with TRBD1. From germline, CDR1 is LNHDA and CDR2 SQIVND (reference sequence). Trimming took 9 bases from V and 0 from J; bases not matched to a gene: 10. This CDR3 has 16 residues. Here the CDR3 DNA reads TGTGCCAGCAGAAACTCTGGACAGGGTAGCAATCAGCCCCAGCATTTT. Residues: CASRNSGQGSNQPQHF.

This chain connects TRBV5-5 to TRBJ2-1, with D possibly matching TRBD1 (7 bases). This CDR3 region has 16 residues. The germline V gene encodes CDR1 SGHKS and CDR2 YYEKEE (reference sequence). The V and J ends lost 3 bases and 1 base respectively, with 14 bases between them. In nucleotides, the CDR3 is TGTGCCAGCAGCTACGGCAGGGGGGTTTCCTACAATGAGCAGTTCTTC. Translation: CASSYGRGVSYNEQFF.

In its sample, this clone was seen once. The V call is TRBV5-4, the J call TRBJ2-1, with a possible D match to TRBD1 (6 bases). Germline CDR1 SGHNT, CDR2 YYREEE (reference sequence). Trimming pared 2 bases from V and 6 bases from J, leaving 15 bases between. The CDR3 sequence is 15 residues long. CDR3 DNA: TGTGCCAGCAGCTTAGGACAGACCGGTTTCAATGAGCAGTTCTTC. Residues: CASSLGQTGFNEQFF.

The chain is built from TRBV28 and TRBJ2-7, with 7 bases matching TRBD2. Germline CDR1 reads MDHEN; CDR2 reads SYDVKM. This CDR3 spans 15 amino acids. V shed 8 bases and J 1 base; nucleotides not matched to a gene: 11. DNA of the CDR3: TGTGCCAGCTGGGGAGGTGGGGGGGTTTCCTACGAGCAGTACTTC. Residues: CASWGGGGVSYEQYF. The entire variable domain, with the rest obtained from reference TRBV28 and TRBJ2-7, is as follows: DVKVTQSSRYLVKRTGEKVFLECVQDMDHENMFWYRQDPGLGLRLIYFSYDVKMKEKGDIPEGYSVSREKKERFSLILESASTNQTSMYLCASWGGGGVSYEQYFGPGTRLTVT.

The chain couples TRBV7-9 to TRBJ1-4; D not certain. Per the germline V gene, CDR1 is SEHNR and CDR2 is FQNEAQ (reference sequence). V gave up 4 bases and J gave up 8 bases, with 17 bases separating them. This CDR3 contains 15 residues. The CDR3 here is CASSSLSPAGEKLFF. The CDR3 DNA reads TGTGCCAGCAGCTCGCTCAGTCCAGCGGGGGAAAAACTGTTTTTT.

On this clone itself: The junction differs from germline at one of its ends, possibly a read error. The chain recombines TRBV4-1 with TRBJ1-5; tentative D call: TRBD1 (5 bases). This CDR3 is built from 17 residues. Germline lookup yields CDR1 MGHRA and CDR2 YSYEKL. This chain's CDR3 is CASSQTPGTQSNQPQHF. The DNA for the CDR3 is TGCGCCAGCAGCCAAACTCCCGGGACCCAAAGCAACCAGCCCCAGCATTTT.

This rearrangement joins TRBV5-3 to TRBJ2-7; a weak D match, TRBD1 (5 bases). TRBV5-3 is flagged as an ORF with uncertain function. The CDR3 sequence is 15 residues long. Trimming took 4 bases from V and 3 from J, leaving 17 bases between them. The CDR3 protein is CARSRSGIDNYEQYF. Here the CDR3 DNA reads TGTGCCAGAAGCCGATCAGGGATTGATAACTACGAGCAGTACTTC.

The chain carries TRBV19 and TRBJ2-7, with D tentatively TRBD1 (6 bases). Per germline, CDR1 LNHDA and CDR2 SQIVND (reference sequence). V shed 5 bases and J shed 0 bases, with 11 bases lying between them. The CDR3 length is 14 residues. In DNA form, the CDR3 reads TGTGCCAGTAGTCCCCGGACAGCCTCCTACGAGCAGTACTTC. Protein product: CASSPRTASYEQYF.

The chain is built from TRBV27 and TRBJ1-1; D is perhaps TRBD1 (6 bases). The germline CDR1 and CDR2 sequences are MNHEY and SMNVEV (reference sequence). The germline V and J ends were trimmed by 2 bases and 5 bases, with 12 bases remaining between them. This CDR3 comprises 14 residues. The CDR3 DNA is TGTGCCAGCAGTTTACGAGGCCAGGGGACTGAAGCTTTCTTT. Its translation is CASSLRGQGTEAFF.

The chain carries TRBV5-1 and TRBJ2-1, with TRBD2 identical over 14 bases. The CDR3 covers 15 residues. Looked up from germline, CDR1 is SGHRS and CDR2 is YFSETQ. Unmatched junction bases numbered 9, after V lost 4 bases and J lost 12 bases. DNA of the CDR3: TGCGCCAGCAGCCCAGGGACTAGCGGGGGCCGGGGGCAGTTCTTC. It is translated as CASSPGTSGGRGQFF. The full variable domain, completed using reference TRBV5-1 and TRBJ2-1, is KAGVTQTPRYLIKTRGQQVTLSCSPISGHRSVSWYQQTPGQGLQFLFEYFSETQRNKGNFPGRFSGRQFSNSRSEMNVSTLELGDSALYLCASSPGTSGGRGQFFGPGTRLTVL.

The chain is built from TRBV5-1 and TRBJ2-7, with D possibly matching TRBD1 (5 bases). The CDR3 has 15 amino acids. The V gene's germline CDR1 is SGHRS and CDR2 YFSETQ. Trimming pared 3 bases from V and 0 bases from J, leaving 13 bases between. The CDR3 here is CASSYGTGSSYEQYF. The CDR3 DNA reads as TGCGCCAGCAGCTATGGAACAGGATCCTCCTACGAGCAGTACTTC. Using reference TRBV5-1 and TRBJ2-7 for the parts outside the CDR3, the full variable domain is KAGVTQTPRYLIKTRGQQVTLSCSPISGHRSVSWYQQTPGQGLQFLFEYFSETQRNKGNFPGRFSGRQFSNSRSEMNVSTLELGDSALYLCASSYGTGSSYEQYFGPGTRLTVT.

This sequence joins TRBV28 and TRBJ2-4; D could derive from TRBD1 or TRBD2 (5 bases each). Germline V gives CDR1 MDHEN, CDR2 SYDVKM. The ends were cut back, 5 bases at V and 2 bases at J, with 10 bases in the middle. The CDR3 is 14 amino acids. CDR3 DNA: TGTGCCAGCAGTGGGGACCTCCCCAAAAACATTCAGTACTTC. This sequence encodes CASSGDLPKNIQYF.

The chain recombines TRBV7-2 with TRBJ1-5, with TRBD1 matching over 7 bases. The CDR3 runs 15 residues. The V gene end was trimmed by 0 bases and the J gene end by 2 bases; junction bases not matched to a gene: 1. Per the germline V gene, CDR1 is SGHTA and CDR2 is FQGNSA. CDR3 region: CASSLAGGGNQPQHF. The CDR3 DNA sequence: TGTGCCAGCAGCTTAGCAGGGGGCGGCAATCAGCCCCAGCATTTT.

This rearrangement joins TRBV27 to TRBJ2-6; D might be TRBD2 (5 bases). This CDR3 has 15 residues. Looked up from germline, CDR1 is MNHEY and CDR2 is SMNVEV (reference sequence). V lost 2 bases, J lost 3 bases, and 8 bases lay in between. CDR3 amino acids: CASSLQRIGANVLTF. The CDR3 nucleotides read TGTGCCAGCAGTTTACAGCGGATTGGGGCCAACGTCCTGACTTTC.

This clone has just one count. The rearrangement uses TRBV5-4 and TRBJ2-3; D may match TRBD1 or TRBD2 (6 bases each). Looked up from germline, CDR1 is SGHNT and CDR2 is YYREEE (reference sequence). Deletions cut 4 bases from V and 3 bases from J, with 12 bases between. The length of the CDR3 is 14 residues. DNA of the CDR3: TGTGCCAGCAGCCGCGGGACACAAACAGATACGCAGTATTTT. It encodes CASSRGTQTDTQYF.